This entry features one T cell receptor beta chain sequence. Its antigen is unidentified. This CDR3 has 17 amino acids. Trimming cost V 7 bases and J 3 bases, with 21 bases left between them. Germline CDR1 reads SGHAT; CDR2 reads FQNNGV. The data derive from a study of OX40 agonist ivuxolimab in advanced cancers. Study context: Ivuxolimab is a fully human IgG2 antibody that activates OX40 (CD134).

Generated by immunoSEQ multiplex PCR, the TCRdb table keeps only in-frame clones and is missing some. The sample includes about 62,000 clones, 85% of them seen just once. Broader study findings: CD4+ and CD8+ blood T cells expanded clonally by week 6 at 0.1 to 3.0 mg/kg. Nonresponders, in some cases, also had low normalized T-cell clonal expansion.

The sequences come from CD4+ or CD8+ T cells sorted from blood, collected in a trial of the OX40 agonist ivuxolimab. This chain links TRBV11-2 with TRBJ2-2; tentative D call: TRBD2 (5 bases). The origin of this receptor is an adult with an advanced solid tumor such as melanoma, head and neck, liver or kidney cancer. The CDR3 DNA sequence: TGTGCCAGCACCCCCCCTCGGGGTAGGGCTGACACCGGGGAGCTGTTTTTT. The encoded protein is CASTPPRGRADTGELFF.